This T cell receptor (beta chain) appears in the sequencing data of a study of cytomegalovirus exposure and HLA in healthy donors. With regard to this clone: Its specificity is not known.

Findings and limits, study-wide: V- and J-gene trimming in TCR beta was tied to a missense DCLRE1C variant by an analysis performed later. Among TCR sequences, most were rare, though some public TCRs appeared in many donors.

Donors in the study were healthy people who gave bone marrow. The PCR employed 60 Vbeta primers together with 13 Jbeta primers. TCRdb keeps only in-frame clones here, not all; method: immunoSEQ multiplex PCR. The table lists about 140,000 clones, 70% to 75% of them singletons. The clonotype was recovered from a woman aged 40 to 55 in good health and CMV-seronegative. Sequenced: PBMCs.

CDR3 loop: CSVDKPGQGEIQETQYF. In DNA form, the CDR3 reads TGCAGCGTCGACAAACCGGGACAGGGGGAGATACAAGAGACCCAGTACTTC. The chain combines TRBV29-1 with TRBJ2-5; 11 nucleotides agree with TRBD1. This CDR3 contains 17 residues. Germline V gene lookup returns CDR1 SQVTM and CDR2 ANQGSEA. The trim removed 6 bases at V and 2 bases at J, leaving 14 bases unmatched.